This TCR beta chain was retrieved from a study of blood T cell repertoires in COVID-19. The wider study: From the United States, Italy and Spain came samples of acute and convalescent COVID-19. T cells, B-cell-depleted T cells, or PBMCs supplied cDNA or gDNA.

The CDR3 spans 16 residues. Germline CDR1 reads SEHNR; CDR2 reads FQNEAQ (reference sequence). V was clipped by 1 base and J by 3 bases; unmatched bases: 7. Repertoires were generated with immunoSEQ multiplex PCR, while TCRdb's copy carries only in-frame clones and drops some. The sample comprises over 60,000 clones, about 90% of which are singletons, and roughly 0.47% rests with the top ten. This clone was seen a few times. A Seattle source enrolled patients during active infection and followed them longitudinally. The receptor was derived from a man in his fifties or sixties with COVID-19, enrolled during active disease. The chain uses TRBV7-9 and TRBJ2-7; TRBD1 matches at 9 bases. Sequenced sample: peripheral blood. In DNA, the CDR3 is TGTGCCAGCAGCTTAGGCAACCGGGACAGGGACTACGAGCAGTACTTC. Its protein is CASSLGNRDRDYEQYF.